This record concerns one TCR beta chain sequence. This clonotype was detected only a few times. Its target antigen remains unknown. Base-call qualities are not available, and no considerably larger clone is one nucleotide away. The data were taken from a study of CD8 T cells in ankylosing spondylitis (dated by TCRdb to 2016 to 2017). Regarding the complete study: T cell receptor beta repertoires were profiled in healthy donors and ankylosing spondylitis patients so that disease-linked TCR variants could be found. In total, the full study cohort was made up of 100 to 140 healthy donors and 20 to 25 ankylosing spondylitis patients. Peripheral blood samples were taken, and synovial fluid was additionally collected from ankylosing spondylitis patients. Here is what the overall study found, with its caveats: The disease-linked clones were reported as significantly enriched in matched synovial fluid samples from ankylosing spondylitis patients. The disease-linked clones showed a CD8+ phenotype and occurred at relatively low frequencies in peripheral blood. Blood from ankylosing spondylitis patients appeared to be characterized by a TCR beta motif composed of about eight highly homologous amino acid variants. Some motif variants had previously been reported in the synovial fluid and blood of reactive arthritis patients, which suggests shared mechanisms of disease initiation.

The CDR3 has 15 amino acids, counting the end cysteine and phenylalanine. Of all the DNA, just the CDR3 is kept, 45 bases in frame from base 1. Compared with germline, V lacks 1 base and J lacks 3 bases; bases without a gene match: 5. The germline V gene sets CDR1 to SGHTA and CDR2 to FQGNSA. Data came from an Illumina HiSeq 2500. Quantitative 5'-RACE with molecular barcodes was used to prepare TCR beta libraries. The authors' pipeline ran thus. A new computational method, built on a probabilistic model of VDJ rearrangement, was used to identify disease-linked TCR variants. TCRdb itself trimmed the public reads at Q25 with fastp, ran MiXCR and retained productive beta chains. Identical CDR3 protein sequences are pooled into one entry, listed with their most common genes and DNA. The V and J calls shown here were made by TCRdb, not taken from the authors' results. The sample yields 85,000 to 100,000 distinct CDR3 sequences; approximately 9% were counted once. Approximately 5.5% of the sample is held by the ten biggest clonotypes.

What was sequenced was blood, either unsorted or a sorted T cell fraction (not recorded which). The chain couples TRBV7-2 to TRBJ2-7; TRBD1 agrees with 8 junctional bases. The TCR was taken from a male donor with ankylosing spondylitis or in good health (not recorded which). The sequence in DNA is TGTGCCAGCAGCTTAGGGACAGGGTCTTTCTACGAGCAGTACTTC. This yields the protein CASSLGTGSFYEQYF.